This TCR beta chain appears in the sequencing data of a study of regulatory T cells in long-lasting Graves disease. General study findings and limits: TRBV28, TRBJ1-2 and TRBJ2-5 were segments that persistent disease favored.

The time point here: persistent/refractory GD, antithyroid drugs over 5 years with positive TRAb. PBMC RNA was the source of the TCR library. Construction of the TCR beta libraries employed iRepertoire HTBI primers in conjunction with Arm-PCR of CDR3 regions. TCRdb ran MiXCR on the multiplex PCR reads and lists one entry per CDR3 protein. The sample has approximately 690,000 distinct CDR3 sequences; around 30% are singletons. CDR3 length: 14 residues. CDR1 and CDR2 from the germline V gene are SNHLY and FYNNEI. J lost 7 bases, V lost 6 bases, and 9 bases had no gene match. In its sample, this clonotype was seen a few times. Antigen unknown.

The rearrangement uses TRBV2 and TRBJ1-1, with 9 bases matching TRBD1. The source is a female donor with Graves disease. This material consisted of peripheral blood mononuclear cells (PBMCs), taken when the disease was refractory, from a patient treated with antithyroid drugs. The CDR3, as DNA: TGTGCCAGCAGAAGGACAGGGGAGAACGGTGAAGCTTTCTTT. Amino acid sequence: CASRRTGENGEAFF.